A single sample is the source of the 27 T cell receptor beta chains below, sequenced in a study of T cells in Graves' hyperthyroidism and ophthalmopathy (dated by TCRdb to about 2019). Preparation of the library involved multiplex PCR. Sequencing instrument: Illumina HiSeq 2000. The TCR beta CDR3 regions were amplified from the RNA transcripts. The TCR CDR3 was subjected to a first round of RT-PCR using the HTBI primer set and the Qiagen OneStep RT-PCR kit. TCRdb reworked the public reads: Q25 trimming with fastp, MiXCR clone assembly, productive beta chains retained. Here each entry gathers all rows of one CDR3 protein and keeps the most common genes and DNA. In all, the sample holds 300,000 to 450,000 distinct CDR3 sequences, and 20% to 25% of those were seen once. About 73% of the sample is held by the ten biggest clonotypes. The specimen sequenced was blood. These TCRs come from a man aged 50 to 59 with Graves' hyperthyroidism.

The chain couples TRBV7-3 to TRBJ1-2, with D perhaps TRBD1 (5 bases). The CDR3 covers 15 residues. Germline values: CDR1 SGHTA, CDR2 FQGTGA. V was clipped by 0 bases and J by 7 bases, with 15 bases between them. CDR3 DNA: TGTGCCAGCAGCTTAACTAGAGAGACAGAGCGTGGCTACACCTTC. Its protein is CASSLTRETERGYTF.

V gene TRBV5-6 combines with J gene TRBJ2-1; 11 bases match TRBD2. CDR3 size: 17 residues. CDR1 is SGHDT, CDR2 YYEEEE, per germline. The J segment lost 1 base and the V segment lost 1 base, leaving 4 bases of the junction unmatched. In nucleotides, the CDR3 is TGTGCCAGCAGCTTGTGGACTAGCGGGTTATCCTACAATGAGCAGTTCTTC. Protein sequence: CASSLWTSGLSYNEQFF.

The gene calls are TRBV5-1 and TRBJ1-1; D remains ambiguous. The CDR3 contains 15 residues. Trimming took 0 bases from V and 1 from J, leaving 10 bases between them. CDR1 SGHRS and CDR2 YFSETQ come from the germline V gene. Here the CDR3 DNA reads TGCGCCAGCAGCTTGGAGGCCAGGCCGAACACTGAAGCTTTCTTT. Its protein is CASSLEARPNTEAFF.

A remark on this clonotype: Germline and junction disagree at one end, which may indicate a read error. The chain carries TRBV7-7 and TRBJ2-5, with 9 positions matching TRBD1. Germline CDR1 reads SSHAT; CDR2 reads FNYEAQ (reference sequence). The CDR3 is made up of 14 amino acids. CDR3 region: CASSRRDREETQYF. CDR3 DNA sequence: TGTGCTAGCAGCCGAAGGGACAGGGAAGAGACCCAGTACTTC.

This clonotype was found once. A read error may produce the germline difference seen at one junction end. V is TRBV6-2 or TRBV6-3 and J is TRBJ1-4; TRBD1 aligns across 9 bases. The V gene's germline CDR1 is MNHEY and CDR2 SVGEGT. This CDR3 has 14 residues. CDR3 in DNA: TGTGCCAGCAGTTACACAGGGGGCGAAGAAAAACTGTCTTTT. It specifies CASSYTGGEEKLSF.

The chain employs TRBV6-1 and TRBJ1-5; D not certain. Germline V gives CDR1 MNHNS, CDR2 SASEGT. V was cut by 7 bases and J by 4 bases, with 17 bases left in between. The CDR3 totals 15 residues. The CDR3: CASMFMGRANQPQHF. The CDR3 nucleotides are TGTGCCAGCATGTTCATGGGAAGGGCTAATCAGCCCCAGCATTTT.

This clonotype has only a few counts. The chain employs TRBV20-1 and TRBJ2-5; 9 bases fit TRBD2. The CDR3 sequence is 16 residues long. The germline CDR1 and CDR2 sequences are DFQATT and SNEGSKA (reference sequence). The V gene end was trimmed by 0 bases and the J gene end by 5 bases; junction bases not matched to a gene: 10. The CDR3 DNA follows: TGCAGTGCTAGAGACCCCGGGGCTAGCGGGGATGAGACCCAGTACTTC. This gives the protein CSARDPGASGDETQYF.

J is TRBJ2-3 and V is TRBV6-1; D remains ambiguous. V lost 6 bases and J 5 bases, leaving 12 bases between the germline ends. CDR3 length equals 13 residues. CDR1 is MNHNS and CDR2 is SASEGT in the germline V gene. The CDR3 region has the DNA TGTGCCAGCAGCAAAGGACCTAGAGATACGCAGTATTTT. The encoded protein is CASSKGPRDTQYF.

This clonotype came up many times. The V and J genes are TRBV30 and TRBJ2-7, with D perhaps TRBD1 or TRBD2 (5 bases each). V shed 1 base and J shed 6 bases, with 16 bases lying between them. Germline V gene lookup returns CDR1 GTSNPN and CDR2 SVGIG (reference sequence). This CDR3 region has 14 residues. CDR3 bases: TGTGCCTGGAGTGCCCTAGCTCTTGGGGGCGAGCAGTACTTC. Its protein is CAWSALALGGEQYF.

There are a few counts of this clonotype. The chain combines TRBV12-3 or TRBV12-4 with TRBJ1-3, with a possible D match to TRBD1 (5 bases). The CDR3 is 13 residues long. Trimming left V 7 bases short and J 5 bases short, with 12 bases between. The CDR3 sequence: CASKAGWRNTIYF. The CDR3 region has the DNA TGTGCCAGCAAGGCAGGGTGGCGAAACACCATATATTTT.

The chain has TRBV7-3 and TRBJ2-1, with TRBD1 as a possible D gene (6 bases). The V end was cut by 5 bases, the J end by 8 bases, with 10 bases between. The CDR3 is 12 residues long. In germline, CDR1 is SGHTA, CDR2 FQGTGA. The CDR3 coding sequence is TGTGCCAGCAGCCAACAGGGCGATGAGCAGTTCTTC. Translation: CASSQQGDEQFF.

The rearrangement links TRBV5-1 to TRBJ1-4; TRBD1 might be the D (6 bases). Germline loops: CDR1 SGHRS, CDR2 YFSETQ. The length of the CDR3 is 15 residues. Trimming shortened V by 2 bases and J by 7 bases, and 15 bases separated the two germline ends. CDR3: CASSFGQSTSEKLFF. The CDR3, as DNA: TGCGCCAGCAGCTTCGGACAGTCCACGAGTGAAAAACTGTTTTTT.

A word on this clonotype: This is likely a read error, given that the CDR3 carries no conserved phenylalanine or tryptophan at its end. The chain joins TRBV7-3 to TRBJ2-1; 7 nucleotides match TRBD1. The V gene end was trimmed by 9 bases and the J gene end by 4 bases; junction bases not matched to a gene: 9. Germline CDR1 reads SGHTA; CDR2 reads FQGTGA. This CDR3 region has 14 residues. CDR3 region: CASSIGTEYNEQFS. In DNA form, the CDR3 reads TGTGCCAGTAGTATCGGGACAGAATACAATGAGCAGTTCTCC.

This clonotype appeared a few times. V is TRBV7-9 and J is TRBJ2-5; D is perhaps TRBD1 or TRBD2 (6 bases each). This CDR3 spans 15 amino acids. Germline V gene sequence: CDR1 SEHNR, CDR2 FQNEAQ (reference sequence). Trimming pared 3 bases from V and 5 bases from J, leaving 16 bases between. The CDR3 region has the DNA TGTGCCAGCAGCTTCTTTCGAGGGGGGACGGAGACCCAGTACTTC. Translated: CASSFFRGGTETQYF.

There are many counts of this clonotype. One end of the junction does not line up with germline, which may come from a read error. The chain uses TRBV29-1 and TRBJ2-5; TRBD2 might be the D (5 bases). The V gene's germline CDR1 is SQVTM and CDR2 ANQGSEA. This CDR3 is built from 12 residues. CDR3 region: CSVAREQGTQYF. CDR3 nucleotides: TGCAGCGTTGCACGGGAACAAGGGACCCAGTACTTC.

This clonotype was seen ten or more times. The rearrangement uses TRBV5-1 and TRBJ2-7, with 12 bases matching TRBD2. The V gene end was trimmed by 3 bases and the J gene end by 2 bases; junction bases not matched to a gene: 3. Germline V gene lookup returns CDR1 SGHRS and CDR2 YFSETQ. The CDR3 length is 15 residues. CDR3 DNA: TGCGCCAGCAGCTCCCTAGCGGGAGGGCCCTACGAGCAGTACTTC. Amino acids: CASSSLAGGPYEQYF.

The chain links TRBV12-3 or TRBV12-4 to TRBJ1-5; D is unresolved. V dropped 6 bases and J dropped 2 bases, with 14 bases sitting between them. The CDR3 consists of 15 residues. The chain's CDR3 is CASRKDGGGNQPQHF. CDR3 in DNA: TGTGCCAGCAGGAAGGACGGAGGCGGCAATCAGCCCCAGCATTTT.

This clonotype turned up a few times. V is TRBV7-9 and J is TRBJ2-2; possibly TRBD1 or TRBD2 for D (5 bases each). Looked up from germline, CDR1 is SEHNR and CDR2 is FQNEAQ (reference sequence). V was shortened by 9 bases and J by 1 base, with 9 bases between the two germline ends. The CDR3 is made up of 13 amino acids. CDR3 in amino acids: CARGTGNTGELFF. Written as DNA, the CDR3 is TGTGCCAGGGGGACGGGGAACACCGGGGAGCTGTTTTTT.

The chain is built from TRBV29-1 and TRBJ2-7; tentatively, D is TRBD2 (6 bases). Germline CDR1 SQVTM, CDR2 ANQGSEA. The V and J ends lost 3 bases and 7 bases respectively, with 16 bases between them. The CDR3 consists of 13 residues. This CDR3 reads CSVDYGKGTEQYF. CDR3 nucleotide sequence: TGCAGCGTTGATTATGGGAAGGGGACTGAGCAGTACTTC.

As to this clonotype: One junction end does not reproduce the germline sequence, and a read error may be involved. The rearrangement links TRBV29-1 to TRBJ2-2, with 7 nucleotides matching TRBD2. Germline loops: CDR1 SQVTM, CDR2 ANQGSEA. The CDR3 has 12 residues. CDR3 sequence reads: CSVGAGVGELFF. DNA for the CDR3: TGCAGCGTTGGGGCGGGGGTCGGGGAACTGTTTTTT.

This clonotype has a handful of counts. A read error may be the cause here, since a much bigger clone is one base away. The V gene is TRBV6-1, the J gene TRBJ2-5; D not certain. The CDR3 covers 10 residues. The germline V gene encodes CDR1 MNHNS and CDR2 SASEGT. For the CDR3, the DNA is TGTGCCAGCAGGGAAGAGACCCAGTACTTC. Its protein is CASREETQYF.

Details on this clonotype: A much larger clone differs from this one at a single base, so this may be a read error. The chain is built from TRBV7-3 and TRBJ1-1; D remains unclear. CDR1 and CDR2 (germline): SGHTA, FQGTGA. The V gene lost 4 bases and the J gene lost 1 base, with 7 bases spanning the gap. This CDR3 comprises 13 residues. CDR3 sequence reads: CASSWYRNTEAFF. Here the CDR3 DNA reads TGTGCCAGCAGCTGGTACAGGAACACTGAAGCTTTCTTT.

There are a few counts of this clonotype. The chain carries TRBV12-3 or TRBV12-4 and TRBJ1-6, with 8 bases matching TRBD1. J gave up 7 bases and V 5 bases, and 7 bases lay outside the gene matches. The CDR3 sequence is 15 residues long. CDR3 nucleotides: TGTGCCAGCAGTACAGGACAGGGCTTGAATTCACCCCTCCACTTT. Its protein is CASSTGQGLNSPLHF.

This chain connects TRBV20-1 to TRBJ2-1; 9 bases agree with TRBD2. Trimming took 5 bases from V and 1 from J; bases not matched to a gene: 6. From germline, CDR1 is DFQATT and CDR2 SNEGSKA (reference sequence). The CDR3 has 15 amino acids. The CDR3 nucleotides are TGCAGTGCTGCACCAAGCGGGAGGTCCTACAATGAGCAGTTCTTC. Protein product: CSAAPSGRSYNEQFF.

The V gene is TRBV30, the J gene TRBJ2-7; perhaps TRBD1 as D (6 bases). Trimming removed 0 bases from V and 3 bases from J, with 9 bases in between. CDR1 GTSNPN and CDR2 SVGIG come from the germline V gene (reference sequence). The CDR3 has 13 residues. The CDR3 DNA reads TGTGCCTGGAGTGTACAGGGTAGCTACGAGCAGTACTTC. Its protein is CAWSVQGSYEQYF. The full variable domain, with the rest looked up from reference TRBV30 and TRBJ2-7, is SQTIHQWPATLVQPVGSPLSLECTVEGTSNPNLYWYRQAAGRGLQLLFYSVGIGQISSEVPQNLSASRPQDRQFILSSKKLLLSDSGFYLCAWSVQGSYEQYFGPGTRLTVT.

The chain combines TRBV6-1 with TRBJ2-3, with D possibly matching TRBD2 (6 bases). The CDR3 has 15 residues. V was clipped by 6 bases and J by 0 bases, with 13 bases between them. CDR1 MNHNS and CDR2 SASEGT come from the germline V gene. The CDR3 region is CASSLRGISTDTQYF. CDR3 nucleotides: TGTGCCAGCAGCCTACGCGGGATAAGCACAGATACGCAGTATTTT.

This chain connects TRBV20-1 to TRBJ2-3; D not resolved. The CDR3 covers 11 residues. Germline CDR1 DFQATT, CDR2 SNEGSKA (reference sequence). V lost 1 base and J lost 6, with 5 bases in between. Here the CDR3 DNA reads TGCAGTGCTAGAGCTGTGGATACGCAGTATTTT. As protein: CSARAVDTQYF.